Presented here are 31 T cell receptor beta chains from one specimen sequenced in a study of blood T cell repertoires in COVID-19. The table came from immunoSEQ multiplex PCR; TCRdb's copy has only in-frame clones and leaves some out. Altogether 75,000 to 85,000 clones are present, about 90% being singletons, with the ten largest covering over 35%. The sequencing input was peripheral blood. The source of these receptors is a human donor in a cohort sampled during active COVID-19.

The chain combines TRBV19 with TRBJ1-5, with TRBD1 identical over 10 bases. The CDR3 covers 15 residues. The germline V gene encodes CDR1 LNHDA and CDR2 SQIVND (reference sequence). After removal of 4 bases from V and 7 bases from J, the junction contained 7 bases not matched to a gene. DNA of the CDR3: TGTGCCAGTAGTACGACAGGGGGCGCGGACCAGCCCCAGCATTTT. Amino acid sequence: CASSTTGGADQPQHF.

In its sample, this clone was seen a few times. The rearrangement uses TRBV6-1 and TRBJ2-5; no clear D. V was pared by 1 base and J by 5 bases, with 8 bases between. The CDR3 spans 13 residues. CDR1 is MNHNS, CDR2 SASEGT, per germline. The CDR3 DNA sequence: TGTGCCAGCAGTGAAGGCAGGCTGGAGACCCAGTACTTC. Translated, it gives CASSEGRLETQYF.

The chain couples TRBV10-3 to TRBJ1-4; 10 bases map to TRBD1. CDR1 is ENHRY and CDR2 is SYGVKD in the germline V gene. V shed 6 bases, J shed 3 bases, and the junction held 1 base outside the gene matches. This CDR3 has 14 residues. The CDR3, as DNA: TGTGCCATCAGGGGGACAGGGGCTAATGAAAAACTGTTTTTT. This encodes CAIRGTGANEKLFF.

The CDR3: CASSLLAGTSGKETQYF. Here the CDR3 DNA reads TGTGCCAGCAGCTTATTAGCCGGGACTAGCGGTAAAGAGACCCAGTACTTC. This chain uses TRBV7-9 with TRBJ2-5; 11 nucleotides match TRBD2. This CDR3 comprises 17 residues. V lost 2 bases and J lost 3; bases outside the gene matches: 8. The V gene's germline CDR1 is SEHNR and CDR2 FQNEAQ (reference sequence). Full variable domain (rest looked up from reference TRBV7-9 and TRBJ2-5): DTGVSQNPRHKITKRGQNVTFRCDPISEHNRLYWYRQTLGQGPEFLTYFQNEAQLEKSRLLSDRFSAERPKGSFSTLEIQRTEQGDSAMYLCASSLLAGTSGKETQYFGPGTRLLVL.

Concerning this clone itself: Germline and junction disagree at one end, which may indicate a read error. The chain recombines TRBV5-1 with TRBJ2-1; a possible D gene is TRBD2 (5 bases). The CDR3 length is 14 residues. Germline V gives CDR1 SGHRS, CDR2 YFSETQ. The CDR3 loop reads CASSGLSGYSEQFF. The CDR3 DNA follows: TGCGCCAGCAGCGGGCTATCGGGGTACAGTGAGCAGTTCTTC.

The chain uses TRBV18 and TRBJ2-1, with 9 bases that match TRBD2. The trim removed 3 bases at V and 9 bases at J, leaving 6 bases unmatched. The CDR3 consists of 14 residues. Looked up from germline, CDR1 is KGHSH and CDR2 is LQKENI. The CDR3: CASSPAGLAPEQFF. The CDR3 DNA reads as TGTGCCAGCTCACCGGCGGGACTAGCTCCTGAGCAGTTCTTC.

The V and J genes are TRBV6-2 or TRBV6-3 and TRBJ2-7, with a tentative D call TRBD2 (5 bases). Germline V gene data show CDR1 as MNHEY and CDR2 as SVGEGT. There are 14 residues in the CDR3. V was clipped by 4 bases and J by 3 bases, with 13 bases between them. CDR3 nucleotides: TGTGCCAGCAGTTTTTTGTCCGGGGACTACGAGCAGTACTTC. Translation: CASSFLSGDYEQYF.

The rearrangement uses TRBV10-3 and TRBJ2-3; tentatively, D is TRBD1 (5 bases). V lost 3 bases to trimming and J lost 6 bases, with 13 bases between them. Germline lookup yields CDR1 ENHRY and CDR2 SYGVKD. This CDR3 region has 14 residues. CDR3 in DNA: TGTGCCATCAGTGACCGGCAGGGTCCCGATACGCAGTATTTT. Encoded protein: CAISDRQGPDTQYF.

The chain is built from TRBV3-1 (or the pseudogene TRBV3-2) and TRBJ2-3; 7 nucleotides line up with TRBD2. V shed 0 bases, J shed 11 bases, and the junction held 5 bases outside the gene matches. Per germline, CDR1 LGHDT and CDR2 YNNKEL (reference sequence). The CDR3 runs 13 residues. The CDR3 DNA sequence: TGTGCCAGCAGCCAAGAAAGAGGACTAGTGCAGTATTTT. Translation gives CASSQERGLVQYF.

This chain uses TRBV7-2 with TRBJ1-4; 10 nucleotides align to TRBD1. J lost 8 bases, V lost 3 bases, and 6 bases had no gene match. CDR3 length equals 15 residues. Per germline, CDR1 SGHTA and CDR2 FQGNSA. The CDR3 loop is CASSFETGGLEKLFF. CDR3 in DNA: TGTGCCAGCAGCTTCGAGACAGGGGGCCTCGAAAAACTGTTTTTT.

J is TRBJ2-1 and V is TRBV5-1; tentative D call: TRBD1 (6 bases). V was clipped by 4 bases and J by 8 bases, with 16 bases between them. The CDR3 runs to 14 residues. Germline CDR1 reads SGHRS; CDR2 reads YFSETQ. This chain's CDR3 is CASSTGTPDDEQFF. DNA of the CDR3: TGCGCCAGCAGCACCGGGACACCGGACGATGAGCAGTTCTTC.

V usage is TRBV18 and J usage is TRBJ1-1, with D unclear. Trimming shortened V by 7 bases and J by 5 bases, and 11 bases separated the two germline ends. This CDR3 has 12 residues. Germline CDR1 and CDR2: KGHSH and LQKENI. The CDR3 sequence: CASYERLTEAFF. The CDR3 DNA follows: TGTGCCAGCTATGAGAGACTGACTGAAGCTTTCTTT. The whole variable domain, remainder taken from reference TRBV18 and TRBJ1-1, is NAGVMQNPRHLVRRRGQEARLRCSPMKGHSHVYWYRQLPEEGLKFMVYLQKENIIDESGMPKERFSAEFPKEGPSILRIQQVVRGDSAAYFCASYERLTEAFFGQGTRLTVV.

This chain joins TRBV7-9 and TRBJ1-1; the D gene is possibly TRBD1 (6 bases). This CDR3 spans 17 amino acids. Deletions cut 5 bases from V and 1 base from J, with 20 bases between. The germline gives CDR1 SEHNR, CDR2 FQNEAQ (reference sequence). CDR3 nucleotides: TGTGCCAGCAGCCCTCGGACCGGTGCAGGGGCGAACACTGAAGCTTTCTTT. It specifies CASSPRTGAGANTEAFF.

The chain has TRBV7-3 and TRBJ2-1, with D possibly matching TRBD2 (6 bases). V lost 5 bases and J 5 bases, leaving 22 bases between the germline ends. Looked up from germline, CDR1 is SGHTA and CDR2 is FQGTGA. The CDR3 runs 17 residues. Here the CDR3 reads CASSARLVFTGHNEQFF. CDR3 coding DNA: TGTGCCAGCAGCGCCCGACTAGTTTTCACCGGACACAATGAGCAGTTCTTC.

J is TRBJ2-1 and V is TRBV7-2, with TRBD2 matching 12 bases. J lost 4 bases, V lost 4 bases, and 2 bases had no gene match. The CDR3 spans 15 residues. Germline CDR1 SGHTA, CDR2 FQGNSA. The CDR3 DNA is TGTGCCAGCAGCTCACTAGCGGGGGGTTACAATGAGCAGTTCTTC. As protein: CASSSLAGGYNEQFF.

V usage is TRBV5-8 and J usage is TRBJ2-5; 15 positions agree with TRBD2. In germline, CDR1 is SGHTS, CDR2 YDEGEE. V trimming: 7 bases; J trimming: 4 bases; junction bases outside the gene matches: 8. The CDR3 sequence is 16 residues long. The CDR3: CASGGTSGRKGETQYF. The CDR3 DNA reads as TGTGCCAGCGGAGGGACTAGCGGGAGGAAAGGAGAGACCCAGTACTTC.

V usage is TRBV10-3 and J usage is TRBJ2-5, with TRBD2 identical over 10 bases. The CDR3 is 15 amino acids. In germline, CDR1 is ENHRY, CDR2 SYGVKD. J gave up 4 bases and V 3 bases, and 5 bases lay outside the gene matches. Here the CDR3 DNA reads TGTGCCATCAGTGACAGCGGGAGGGGCGGAGAGACCCAGTACTTC. Translation gives CAISDSGRGGETQYF.

The chain joins TRBV7-2 to TRBJ2-7; no definite D call. Trimming shortened V by 2 bases and J by 4 bases, and 9 bases separated the two germline ends. Germline lookup yields CDR1 SGHTA and CDR2 FQGNSA. This CDR3 spans 13 amino acids. DNA for the CDR3: TGTGCCAGCAGCTTACCCCCCACATACGAGCAGTACTTC. Protein sequence: CASSLPPTYEQYF.

The chain couples TRBV2 to TRBJ2-3, with TRBD1 matching 7 bases. The ends lost 6 bases at V and 0 bases at J; junction bases unmatched: 6. The germline V gene has CDR1 SNHLY and CDR2 FYNNEI. The CDR3 is 15 residues long. The chain's CDR3 is CASRPTGISTDTQYF. The DNA for the CDR3 is TGTGCCAGCAGACCGACAGGGATTAGCACAGATACGCAGTATTTT.

The chain carries TRBV11-2 and TRBJ1-1; TRBD1 agrees at 10 bases. Germline assignment: CDR1 SGHAT and CDR2 FQNNGV. Germline trimming cut 4 bases from V and 0 bases from J; bases unmatched to any gene: 8. The CDR3 loop spans 17 amino acids. DNA for the CDR3: TGTGCCAGCAGCTCCCTCGGGGACAGGGGTCTGAACACTGAAGCTTTCTTT. Encoded protein: CASSSLGDRGLNTEAFF. Variable domain in full (rest from reference TRBV11-2 and TRBJ1-1): EAGVAQSPRYKIIEKRQSVAFWCNPISGHATLYWYQQILGQGPKLLIQFQNNGVVDDSQLPKDRFSAERLKGVDSTLKIQPAKLEDSAVYLCASSSLGDRGLNTEAFFGQGTRLTVV.

This clone was counted a few times. The chain combines TRBV18 with TRBJ2-2; 8 bases match TRBD1. Germline loops: CDR1 KGHSH, CDR2 LQKENI. The J segment lost 3 bases and the V segment lost 6 bases, leaving 12 bases of the junction unmatched. The CDR3 spans 17 residues. The CDR3 region has the DNA TGTGCCAGCTCTACTCGTCGGACAGGGTCGGACACCGGGGAGCTGTTTTTT. As protein: CASSTRRTGSDTGELFF.

The chain links TRBV5-1 to TRBJ2-5; 9 bases fit TRBD2. CDR3 length: 14 amino acids. J was trimmed by 2 bases and V by 2 bases; bases with no gene match: 1. Germline values: CDR1 SGHRS, CDR2 YFSETQ. CDR3 coding DNA: TGCGCCAGCAGCTTCACTAGCGGGCAAGAGACCCAGTACTTC. Protein sequence: CASSFTSGQETQYF.

The V call is TRBV6-4, the J call TRBJ2-2, with D possibly matching TRBD1 (5 bases). This CDR3 contains 17 residues. CDR1 is MRHNA, CDR2 SNTAGT, per germline. Between the trimmed V and J ends, which lost 6 bases and 3 bases, there was a span of 20 bases. CDR3 sequence (DNA): TGTGCCAGCAGCAAGAACAGGATTGAGGCGGACACCGGGGAGCTGTTTTTT. Residues: CASSKNRIEADTGELFF.

The genes are TRBV9 and TRBJ2-5; 8 bases fit TRBD1. After removal of 4 bases from V and 3 bases from J, the junction contained 8 bases not matched to a gene. This CDR3 contains 15 residues. Germline V lookup: CDR1 SGDLS, CDR2 YYNGEE. This CDR3 reads CASSPRDRQEETQYF. The CDR3 nucleotides are TGTGCCAGCAGCCCCCGGGACAGGCAAGAAGAGACCCAGTACTTC.

The chain carries TRBV6-6 and TRBJ2-3; perhaps TRBD2 as D (7 bases). V was pared by 5 bases and J by 2 bases, with 17 bases between. The CDR3 is made up of 16 amino acids. The V gene's germline CDR1 is MNHNY and CDR2 SVGAGI (reference sequence). The CDR3 DNA follows: TGTGCCAGCAGTCGAGGGGGGGGTCCCCCCACAGATACGCAGTATTTT. It is translated as CASSRGGGPPTDTQYF.

The chain is built from TRBV12-5 and TRBJ1-3, with a possible D match to TRBD1 (5 bases). Germline assignment: CDR1 LGHNT and CDR2 FRNRAP. The germline V and J ends were trimmed by 0 bases and 3 bases, with 15 bases remaining between them. This CDR3 is 17 amino acids long. The CDR3 loop is CASGLVNGGDLGNTIYF. CDR3 coding DNA: TGTGCTAGTGGTTTGGTAAACGGGGGAGATCTTGGAAACACCATATATTTT.

The J gene is TRBJ1-4, the V gene TRBV3-1 (or the pseudogene TRBV3-2); TRBD1 aligns across 7 bases. Germline V gives CDR1 LGHDT, CDR2 YNNKEL (reference sequence). V lost 1 base and J lost 0; bases outside the gene matches: 2. This CDR3 contains 16 residues. The CDR3 DNA reads TGTGCCAGCAGCCAAGGGGACAGATCAACTAATGAAAAACTGTTTTTT. Its translation: CASSQGDRSTNEKLFF.

The rearrangement joins TRBV2 to TRBJ1-4; 7 positions match TRBD1. CDR1 is SNHLY and CDR2 is FYNNEI in the germline V gene. Germline trimming cut 6 bases from V and 0 bases from J; bases unmatched to any gene: 7. This CDR3 is 16 amino acids long. DNA for the CDR3: TGTGCCAGCAGGGGGGACAGCCCAGCAACTAATGAAAAACTGTTTTTT. Protein: CASRGDSPATNEKLFF.

The chain joins TRBV19 to TRBJ2-4, with D unclear. V was cut by 4 bases and J by 6 bases, with 7 bases left in between. This CDR3 is 12 amino acids long. Germline V lookup: CDR1 LNHDA, CDR2 SQIVND (reference sequence). CDR3 sequence (DNA): TGTGCCAGTAGTAAAGACCTAAACATTCAGTACTTC. Protein product: CASSKDLNIQYF.

The chain joins TRBV14 to TRBJ1-1; D gene ambiguous. The CDR3 consists of 14 residues. V was trimmed by 1 base and J by 3 bases, leaving 9 bases between them. Germline V gives CDR1 SGHDN, CDR2 FVKESK. Here the CDR3 reads CASSQVWRDTEAFF. CDR3 in DNA: TGTGCCAGCAGCCAAGTATGGCGGGACACTGAAGCTTTCTTT.

The chain is built from TRBV6-5 and TRBJ1-1; unclear D gene. This CDR3 is built from 12 residues. The V end was cut by 8 bases, the J end by 2 bases, with 9 bases between. The germline V gene encodes CDR1 MNHEY and CDR2 SVGAGI. CDR3 sequence (DNA): TGTGCCAGCCATACTGGTAACACTGAAGCTTTCTTT. Translated, it gives CASHTGNTEAFF.